One sample yielded the 30 T cell receptor beta chains listed below, sequenced in a study of blood T cell repertoires in COVID-19. Profiling relied on immunoSEQ multiplex PCR, and the TCRdb table lists in-frame clones only, not all of them. In the table there are approximately 25,000 clones, about 72% of which are singletons. Sample: peripheral blood. Every receptor here comes from an elderly woman with acute or convalescent COVID-19.

The chain links TRBV15 to TRBJ1-1; TRBD1 might be the D (5 bases). There are 13 residues in the CDR3. Trimming stripped 5 bases from V and 4 bases from J, with 11 bases between. The germline V gene encodes CDR1 LNHNV and CDR2 YYDKDF (reference sequence). CDR3 in amino acids: CATSLARGTEAFF. The CDR3 bases are TGTGCCACCAGCCTAGCGAGGGGCACTGAAGCTTTCTTT. The entire variable domain, with the rest obtained from reference TRBV15 and TRBJ1-1, is as follows: DAMVIQNPRYQVTQFGKPVTLSCSQTLNHNVMYWYQQKSSQAPKLLFHYYDKDFNNEADTPDNFQSRRPNTSFCFLDIRSPGLGDTAMYLCATSLARGTEAFFGQGTRLTVV.

This chain joins TRBV6-6 and TRBJ1-2, with D possibly matching TRBD1 (5 bases). In germline, CDR1 is MNHNY, CDR2 SVGAGI (reference sequence). Trimming took off 0 bases at V and 6 bases at J, with 5 bases between the two ends. CDR3 length: 12 residues. This CDR3 is CASSYSGDGYTF. CDR3 nucleotides: TGTGCCAGCAGTTACTCAGGGGATGGCTACACCTTC.

This clone has a single count. The chain links TRBV24-1 to TRBJ1-1; perhaps TRBD1 as D (6 bases). The ends were cut back, 2 bases at V and 8 bases at J, with 11 bases in the middle. The CDR3 covers 13 residues. Per the germline V gene, CDR1 is KGHDR and CDR2 is SFDVKD. CDR3 in amino acids: CATSDSDRPEAFF. CDR3 coding DNA: TGTGCCACCAGTGATTCGGACAGACCCGAAGCTTTCTTT.

The V and J genes are TRBV30 and TRBJ2-1; 9 positions agree with TRBD1. CDR3 length: 14 amino acids. V trimming: 6 bases; J trimming: 7 bases; junction bases outside the gene matches: 10. CDR1 and CDR2 from the germline V gene are GTSNPN and SVGIG (reference sequence). CDR3 amino acids: CACGLGQGENEQFF. The CDR3, as DNA: TGTGCCTGTGGTCTGGGACAGGGCGAGAATGAGCAGTTCTTC.

The chain combines TRBV24-1 with TRBJ2-5; TRBD1 matches 7 bases. The germline gives CDR1 KGHDR, CDR2 SFDVKD. V lost 3 bases and J lost 1; bases outside the gene matches: 4. The CDR3 runs to 15 residues. This CDR3 is CATSDVRTGQETQYF. DNA for the CDR3: TGTGCCACCAGTGATGTAAGGACAGGCCAAGAGACCCAGTACTTC.

The chain has TRBV6-5 and TRBJ2-4; D unclear. Trimming took 8 bases from V and 0 from J, leaving 8 bases between them. CDR3 length: 13 residues. In germline, CDR1 is MNHEY, CDR2 SVGAGI. The CDR3 DNA sequence: TGTGCCAGCGGAGCTAGAGCCAAAAACATTCAGTACTTC. This gives the protein CASGARAKNIQYF.

The rearrangement joins TRBV6-6 to TRBJ2-5; unclear D gene. Germline CDR1 reads MNHNY; CDR2 reads SVGAGI (reference sequence). V lost 5 bases and J lost 5, with 6 bases in between. The CDR3 loop spans 11 amino acids. The DNA for the CDR3 is TGTGCCAGCAGTCCCCTGGAGACCCAGTACTTC. It yields the protein CASSPLETQYF.

The J gene is TRBJ1-2, the V gene TRBV19; 10 bases fit TRBD1. The CDR3 is 14 residues long. The V gene's germline CDR1 is LNHDA and CDR2 SQIVND (reference sequence). V shed 6 bases and J 6 bases; nucleotides not matched to a gene: 7. The CDR3 region has the DNA TGTGCCAGTAGGCCCGGGACAGGGGTACATGGCTACACCTTC. Amino acids: CASRPGTGVHGYTF.

This clone was counted a few times. V usage is TRBV5-1 and J usage is TRBJ1-3; 7 positions agree with TRBD1. Germline V gives CDR1 SGHRS, CDR2 YFSETQ. CDR3 length: 15 amino acids. V shed 1 base and J 4 bases; nucleotides not matched to a gene: 5. The CDR3 is CASSLTGVGGNTIYF. The DNA of the CDR3 is TGCGCCAGCAGCTTGACAGGGGTTGGAGGAAACACCATATATTTT. The variable domain in full, completed from reference TRBV5-1 and TRBJ1-3, reads KAGVTQTPRYLIKTRGQQVTLSCSPISGHRSVSWYQQTPGQGLQFLFEYFSETQRNKGNFPGRFSGRQFSNSRSEMNVSTLELGDSALYLCASSLTGVGGNTIYFGEGSWLTVV.

The rearrangement links TRBV6-5 to TRBJ2-1; no clear D gene. The ends were cut back, 6 bases at V and 11 bases at J, with 14 bases in the middle. The CDR3 extends over 12 amino acids. Germline CDR1 reads MNHEY; CDR2 reads SVGAGI. The DNA of the CDR3 is TGTGCCAGCAGCCCCGGCAGGCATCAGCAGTTCTTC. Its protein product is CASSPGRHQQFF.

This clone came up a few times. This chain joins TRBV7-2 and TRBJ1-1; no definite D call. CDR3 length equals 15 residues. Trimming took off 5 bases at V and 5 bases at J, with 18 bases between the two ends. CDR1 SGHTA and CDR2 FQGNSA come from the germline V gene. The CDR3 region is CASSRFTAGGTEAFF. The CDR3, as DNA: TGTGCCAGCAGCCGGTTCACGGCGGGCGGTACTGAAGCTTTCTTT.

This clone was seen a handful of times. V and J are TRBV19 and TRBJ1-5, with a possible D match to TRBD1 (5 bases). The V end lost 7 bases, the J end lost 6 bases, and 13 bases lay between the germline ends. Germline V gene sequence: CDR1 LNHDA, CDR2 SQIVND (reference sequence). The CDR3 length is 13 residues. This chain's CDR3 is CASTGGDGQPQHF. CDR3 bases: TGTGCCAGTACGGGGGGGGACGGTCAGCCCCAGCATTTT.

The rearrangement uses TRBV19 and TRBJ1-1; D is possibly TRBD1 (5 bases). The CDR3 loop spans 13 amino acids. Germline values: CDR1 LNHDA, CDR2 SQIVND (reference sequence). The germline V and J ends were trimmed by 7 bases and 5 bases, with 14 bases remaining between them. The CDR3 DNA follows: TGTGCCAGTATAAGGAGGGGAGGGACTGAAGCTTTCTTT. Residues: CASIRRGGTEAFF. The complete variable domain, with remaining parts taken from reference TRBV19 and TRBJ1-1, reads DGGITQSPKYLFRKEGQNVTLSCEQNLNHDAMYWYRQDPGQGLRLIYYSQIVNDFQKGDIAEGYSVSREKKESFPLTVTSAQKNPTAFYLCASIRRGGTEAFFGQGTRLTVV.

The chain is built from TRBV12-3 or TRBV12-4 and TRBJ1-5; D gene uncertain. Trimming removed 6 bases from V and 4 bases from J, with 10 bases in between. The CDR3 covers 13 residues. CDR3 in amino acids: CASSPTVNQPQHF. The DNA of the CDR3 is TGTGCCAGCAGCCCAACGGTGAATCAGCCCCAGCATTTT.

The rearrangement joins TRBV9 to TRBJ1-5, with 8 positions matching TRBD1. Germline V gives CDR1 SGDLS, CDR2 YYNGEE. There are 14 residues in the CDR3. V shed 4 bases and J 5 bases; nucleotides not matched to a gene: 5. Here the CDR3 reads CASSRDRGDQPQHF. The CDR3 DNA follows: TGTGCCAGCAGCCGCGACAGGGGCGATCAGCCCCAGCATTTT.

This clone occurred many times. V usage is TRBV6-4 and J usage is TRBJ2-1, with 11 bases fitting TRBD2. Trimming cost V 0 bases and J 6 bases; bases outside gene matches: 1. The V gene's germline CDR1 is MRHNA and CDR2 SNTAGT. The CDR3 has 15 amino acids. The CDR3 DNA follows: TGTGCCAGCAGTGACTCTAGCGGGGGGGCCAATGAGCAGTTCTTC. Protein product: CASSDSSGGANEQFF.

This clone has only a few counts. The CDR3 coding sequence is TGCGCCAGCAGCTTGGTGGGAGGGCCAGGGGAGACCCAGTACTTC. This translates into CASSLVGGPGETQYF. The J gene is TRBJ2-5, the V gene TRBV5-1; 7 bases fit TRBD2. V shed 0 bases and J 5 bases; nucleotides not matched to a gene: 7. This CDR3 is 15 amino acids long. The germline CDR1 and CDR2 sequences are SGHRS and YFSETQ.

V usage is TRBV11-2 and J usage is TRBJ1-2; possible D gene TRBD1, 6 bases. CDR1 SGHAT and CDR2 FQNNGV come from the germline V gene. V lost 5 bases to trimming and J lost 2 bases, with 9 bases between them. This CDR3 comprises 13 residues. The CDR3 region is CASSIQGNYGYTF. The CDR3 DNA is TGTGCCAGCAGCATACAGGGAAACTATGGCTACACCTTC.

The chain joins TRBV2 to TRBJ2-1; 10 nucleotides match TRBD2. The CDR3 extends over 16 amino acids. With V trimmed by 6 bases and J by 4 bases, 9 bases remained unmatched. The germline gives CDR1 SNHLY, CDR2 FYNNEI. In nucleotides, the CDR3 is TGTGCCAGCAGGGGGAGACTAGCGGGTTTTTACAATGAGCAGTTCTTC. Its protein product is CASRGRLAGFYNEQFF.

V and J are TRBV2 and TRBJ2-1; tentatively, D is TRBD2 (6 bases). The CDR3 loop spans 15 amino acids. V lost 5 bases, J lost 0 bases, and 11 bases lay in between. Per germline, CDR1 SNHLY and CDR2 FYNNEI. The CDR3: CASSSRGSSYNEQFF. DNA of the CDR3: TGTGCCAGCAGTAGCCGGGGGAGCTCCTACAATGAGCAGTTCTTC. Full variable domain (remainder filled in from reference TRBV2 and TRBJ2-1): EPEVTQTPSHQVTQMGQEVILRCVPISNHLYFYWYRQILGQKVEFLVSFYNNEISEKSEIFDDQFSVERPDGSNFTLKIRSTKLEDSAMYFCASSSRGSSYNEQFFGPGTRLTVL.

This chain connects TRBV10-2 to TRBJ1-4; TRBD1 aligns across 8 bases. CDR1 WSHSY and CDR2 SAAADI come from the germline V gene. V shed 6 bases and J 8 bases; nucleotides not matched to a gene: 5. The CDR3 spans 13 residues. In DNA, the CDR3 is TGCGCCAGCAGGGGGACAGGAGGAGAAAAACTGTTTTTT. The encoded protein is CASRGTGGEKLFF.

V and J are TRBV7-2 and TRBJ2-2; 14 bases agree with TRBD2. J gave up 6 bases and V 1 base, and 4 bases lay outside the gene matches. Germline loops: CDR1 SGHTA, CDR2 FQGNSA. The CDR3 spans 17 residues. DNA for the CDR3: TGTGCCAGCAGCTTAGTAGGGACTAGCGGGAGTTCCGGGGAGCTGTTTTTT. It is translated as CASSLVGTSGSSGELFF.

The V gene is TRBV7-9, the J gene TRBJ1-6; TRBD1 aligns across 10 bases. The trim removed 6 bases at V and 9 bases at J, leaving 8 bases unmatched. This CDR3 has 15 residues. CDR1 SEHNR and CDR2 FQNEAQ come from the germline V gene (reference sequence). The CDR3 DNA reads as TGTGCCAGCAGTCCCACCGGGACAGGGGTTTCACCCCTCCACTTT. This gives the protein CASSPTGTGVSPLHF.

The chain carries TRBV11-2 and TRBJ1-2; D gene uncertain. Looked up from germline, CDR1 is SGHAT and CDR2 is FQNNGV. This CDR3 has 15 residues. Trimming left V 1 base short and J 2 bases short, with 11 bases between. The CDR3 DNA follows: TGTGCCAGCAGCTTAGTTACGGGGTGGAACTATGGCTACACCTTC. Protein product: CASSLVTGWNYGYTF.

With regard to this clone: The junction departs from the called germline gene at one end, perhaps through a read error. The gene calls are TRBV6-5 and TRBJ1-2; 8 bases fit TRBD1. This CDR3 is built from 15 residues. Germline V lookup: CDR1 MNHEY, CDR2 SVGAGI. For the CDR3, the DNA is TGTGCCAGCAGATACTCAGGGGGCTTTCGCTATGGCTACACCTTC. This codes for CASRYSGGFRYGYTF.

The chain employs TRBV7-3 and TRBJ2-3; 7 bases line up with TRBD2. Per germline, CDR1 SGHTA and CDR2 FQGTGA. The CDR3 contains 13 residues. The V and J ends lost 4 bases and 6 bases, in that order; junction bases with no gene match: 4. The CDR3 is CASSSRGVDTQYF. The CDR3 coding sequence is TGTGCCAGCAGCTCCCGGGGGGTGGATACGCAGTATTTT.

The chain is built from TRBV7-8 and TRBJ2-1; D gene unclear. The CDR3 totals 16 residues. CDR1 is SGHVS and CDR2 is FQNEAQ in the germline V gene. Trimming removed 10 bases at V and 4 bases at J, with 23 bases between. CDR3 in DNA: TGTGCCATCGATCCTCCACAGTCCTTAGGTTACAATGAGCAGTTCTTC. The encoded protein is CAIDPPQSLGYNEQFF.

This chain links TRBV11-2 with TRBJ1-6; 7 nucleotides align to TRBD1. V shed 6 bases and J 8 bases; nucleotides not matched to a gene: 10. The CDR3 has 15 residues. Germline V lookup: CDR1 SGHAT, CDR2 FQNNGV. The CDR3 DNA reads as TGTGCCAGCAGTCCCACCCGGACAGGTGATTCACCCCTCCACTTT. It codes for CASSPTRTGDSPLHF.

V and J are TRBV3-1 (or the pseudogene TRBV3-2) and TRBJ2-3, with 11 bases matching TRBD2. This CDR3 comprises 15 residues. V trimming: 8 bases; J trimming: 3 bases; junction bases outside the gene matches: 7. CDR1 and CDR2 (germline): LGHDT, YNNKEL (reference sequence). CDR3 sequence reads: CASVVTSGSTDTQYF. CDR3 in DNA: TGTGCCAGCGTAGTAACTAGCGGGAGTACAGATACGCAGTATTTT.

V gene TRBV4-1 combines with J gene TRBJ1-2; 8 nucleotides line up with TRBD1. The length of the CDR3 is 17 residues. Trimming took 0 bases from V and 4 from J; bases not matched to a gene: 10. Germline V gene lookup returns CDR1 MGHRA and CDR2 YSYEKL. The CDR3 DNA reads as TGCGCCAGCAGCCAAGACCCCCCGGGACAGGTGGGCTATGGCTACACCTTC. It codes for CASSQDPPGQVGYGYTF.